The clone carrying this T cell receptor beta chain was recorded a few times. This entry is derived from a study of cytomegalovirus exposure and HLA in healthy donors. Primers included in the PCR were 60 Vbeta and 13 Jbeta primers. Using immunoSEQ multiplex PCR, the repertoire was profiled, and TCRdb retains in-frame clones only, with some absent. This sample yields 75,000 to 80,000 clones, of which 78% are seen a single time; 7.5% to 10% belongs to the top ten. This CDR3 is 17 amino acids long. The J segment lost 0 bases and the V segment lost 0 bases, leaving 8 bases of the junction unmatched. Germline CDR1 is SGHRS and CDR2 is YFSETQ.

This chain uses TRBV5-1 with TRBJ2-7; 8 positions match TRBD2. The origin of this receptor is a woman aged 40 to 50 in good health and CMV-seropositive. Sequencing was done on a sample of PBMCs. The CDR3 spells CASSLALAGSLSYEQYF. The DNA for the CDR3 is TGCGCCAGCAGCTTGGCGTTAGCGGGGTCCCTCTCCTACGAGCAGTACTTC.